One and the same sample provided the 10 T cell receptor beta chains below, sequenced in a study of radiation and T cells in renal cell carcinoma. Using immunoSEQ multiplex PCR, the repertoire was profiled, and TCRdb retains in-frame clones only, with some absent. The table has some 25,000 clones, about 62% seen once. Treatment reported: treatment-naive control, cytoreductive nephrectomy. The sample consisted of tumor tissue, taken from a patient whose treatment was nephrectomy without radiotherapy. Receptors were obtained from a man aged 35 to 55 with renal cell carcinoma.

The chain employs TRBV7-9 and TRBJ1-3, with D maybe TRBD1 (5 bases). Trimming stripped 3 bases from V and 0 bases from J, with 18 bases between. This CDR3 region has 18 residues. CDR1 and CDR2 from the germline V gene are SEHNR and FQNEAQ (reference sequence). CDR3 in DNA: TGTGCCAGCAGCTTGGGGGGATCCAACCCTCTCTCTGGAAACACCATATATTTT. The encoded protein is CASSLGGSNPLSGNTIYF.

V is TRBV6-6 and J is TRBJ1-6; D may be TRBD1 (5 bases). The CDR3 runs 15 residues. Trimming removed 6 bases from V and 8 bases from J, with 17 bases in between. The germline V gene has CDR1 MNHNY and CDR2 SVGAGI (reference sequence). CDR3 DNA: TGTGCCAGCAGGTCCCAGGGAGGGGATTATTCACCCCTCCACTTT. Protein sequence: CASRSQGGDYSPLHF.

The chain uses TRBV19 and TRBJ1-2; D is uncertain. Germline values: CDR1 LNHDA, CDR2 SQIVND (reference sequence). Trimming took off 7 bases at V and 3 bases at J, with 12 bases between the two ends. The CDR3 extends over 13 amino acids. This CDR3 reads CASMRETYYGYTF. The CDR3 DNA is TGTGCCAGTATGCGGGAAACCTACTATGGCTACACCTTC.

V is TRBV18 and J is TRBJ2-1, with D perhaps TRBD1 (6 bases). Trimming removed 5 bases at V and 5 bases at J, with 13 bases between. Germline V gene lookup returns CDR1 KGHSH and CDR2 LQKENI. CDR3 size: 14 residues. The chain's CDR3 is CASSKGEGDNEQFF. In nucleotides, the CDR3 is TGTGCCAGCTCAAAGGGGGAAGGGGACAATGAGCAGTTCTTC.

The J gene is TRBJ2-3, the V gene TRBV5-4; TRBD2 might be the D (7 bases). Per germline, CDR1 SGHNT and CDR2 YYREEE (reference sequence). The ends were cut back, 4 bases at V and 2 bases at J, with 26 bases in the middle. The CDR3 spans 19 residues. This CDR3 is CASSVQGGGTHLYTDTQYF. The CDR3 DNA sequence: TGTGCCAGCAGCGTCCAAGGCGGGGGCACGCACTTGTACACAGATACGCAGTATTTT.

The chain links TRBV4-3 to TRBJ2-6; unclear D gene. Per the germline V gene, CDR1 is LGHNA and CDR2 is YSLEER. The germline V and J ends were trimmed by 3 bases and 4 bases, with 10 bases remaining between them. CDR3 length equals 15 residues. CDR3 DNA sequence: TGCGCCAGCAGCCACCTCCCGGCAGGGGCCAACGTCCTGACTTTC. It specifies CASSHLPAGANVLTF.

The rearrangement links TRBV6-1 to TRBJ1-6; D possibly corresponds to TRBD1 (5 bases). Germline loops: CDR1 MNHNS, CDR2 SASEGT. Trimming removed 2 bases from V and 10 bases from J, with 12 bases in between. This CDR3 spans 14 amino acids. CDR3 in amino acids: CASSEKGDLSPLHF. As DNA, the CDR3 is TGTGCCAGCAGTGAAAAAGGGGACTTGTCACCCCTCCACTTT.

The chain combines TRBV5-4 with TRBJ1-2, with TRBD1 identical over 8 bases. The CDR3 has 15 amino acids. Germline CDR1 is SGHNT and CDR2 is YYREEE (reference sequence). V lost 3 bases, J lost 2 bases, and 6 bases stayed unmatched. The CDR3: CASSSGTGGNYGYTF. CDR3 DNA sequence: TGTGCCAGCAGCTCCGGGACAGGTGGGAACTATGGCTACACCTTC.

The DNA for the CDR3 is TGTGCCAGCAGACAGGGGGCGTTTAATTCACCCCTCCACTTT. Translated: CASRQGAFNSPLHF. The V gene is TRBV25-1, the J gene TRBJ1-6, with 9 bases fitting TRBD1. CDR3 length: 14 residues. The J segment lost 6 bases and the V segment lost 6 bases, leaving 3 bases of the junction unmatched. Germline CDR1 and CDR2: MGHDK and SYGVNS. Together with reference TRBV25-1 and TRBJ1-6, the CDR3 gives the full variable domain: EADIYQTPRYLVIGTGKKITLECSQTMGHDKMYWYQQDPGMELHLIHYSYGVNSTEKGDLSSESTVSRIRTEHFPLTLESARPSHTSQYLCASRQGAFNSPLHFGNGTRLTVT.

The chain couples TRBV7-7 to TRBJ2-3; 9 bases match TRBD1. Unmatched junction bases numbered 3, after V lost 5 bases and J lost 3 bases. This CDR3 contains 14 residues. CDR1 is SSHAT and CDR2 is FNYEAQ in the germline V gene (reference sequence). The chain's CDR3 is CASSPTGGTDTQYF. CDR3 nucleotides: TGTGCCAGCAGCCCGACAGGGGGGACAGATACGCAGTATTTT.